This T cell receptor beta chain was profiled in a study of T-cell memory formation after mild COVID-19 (dated by TCRdb to the early 2020s). For the study in its entirety: Most TCR sequence clusters were specific to one of the two donors. T-cell clones expanding and contracting after mild COVID-19 in two donors were tracked by longitudinal TCRalpha and TCRbeta repertoire sequencing. The cohort was made up of two young adult volunteers, one female and one male, who were previously healthy.

Clipping removes 5 bases from V and 2 bases from J, with 9 as the unmatched junction base count. In the germline V gene, CDR1 corresponds to SGHVS and CDR2 to FQNEAQ. The CDR3 has 16 amino acids, counting the end cysteine and phenylalanine. Only the CDR3 DNA is retained, 48 bases long and in frame from the first base. PBMCs were isolated by Ficoll-Paque density gradient centrifugation. The study at large found these results: Balanced CD4/CD8 phenotypes were observed for clones contracting from day 15 to 85, whereas a bias towards CD4+ was observed for a second wave of clones expanding from day 15 to 37. The second-wave clones that peaked on day 37 were not confirmed to be SARS-CoV-2 specific. Only two mild cases were covered by the study, and larger cohorts that include severe cases with pre-infection samples were considered necessary. Some responding clones were detected in pre-infection memory, suggesting pre-existing cross-reactive memory T cells joined the SARS-CoV-2 response. Contracting CD4+ clones were located mainly in the CM and EM memory subsets, whereas CD8+ clones were found to be enriched in EMRA.

This clonotype has only a few counts. Its antigen remains undetermined. Base qualities are not recorded, but no much larger clone differs from it by a single base. Sequenced using an Illumina NovaSeq 6000. TCRalpha and TCRbeta cDNA libraries were constructed by 5'RACE with constant-segment primers, with sample barcodes and unique molecular identifiers being introduced. Trizol reagent was used to extract RNA from every sample. The libraries were amplified in two PCR steps, and the second step added a second sample barcode and Illumina TruSeq adapters. Sequencing of libraries was performed on an Illumina NovaSeq with 2 x 150 bp paired-end reads. Per the authors' processing: Demultiplexing of reads and collapsing into UMI-guided consensus sequences were performed with migec v1.2.7. Using mixcr v2.1.11, UMI consensuses were aligned to TRA and TRB V and J templates and then assembled into clonotypes. Expanded or contracted clonotypes were those called significant by both edgeR and NoisET, with noise models trained on biological replicates. edgeR calls used a false discovery rate-adjusted p below 0.01 and a log2 fold-change threshold of 1. PCA with hierarchical clustering of max-normalized trajectories of the 1000 most abundant clonotypes was used as exploratory dynamics analysis. The CD4 or CD8 phenotype of responding clones was assigned using the separately sequenced CD4+ and CD8+ repertoires. TCRdb reprocessing: public reads trimmed at Q25 with fastp, clones called with MiXCR, in-frame beta chains kept. CDR3 protein duplicates are merged, each entry listing the most common genes and DNA. V and J calls and clone size were set by TCRdb, not the authors. Within this sample are roughly 320,000 distinct CDR3 sequences, with 25% to 30% of them counted one time only. The ten largest clones represent 13% of the sample.

The specimen was PBMCs or a T cell subset sorted from them (not recorded which). The receptor was isolated from an adult woman who had mild COVID-19 (a few samples of this study predate the infection). The sample titles of this study are shuffled in the database, so cell type and time point are left out; the donor was told from shared clones. The receptor chain draws on TRBV7-8 and TRBJ1-5; TRBD1 agrees with 7 junctional bases. In nucleotides, the sequence is TGTGCCAGCAGCACCCAGGGGGTCTTTGGCAATCAGCCCCAGCATTTT. The encoded protein is CASSTQGVFGNQPQHF.